The 24 T cell receptor beta chains below all came from one sample that was sequenced in a study of regulatory T cells in long-lasting Graves disease listed by TCRdb under 2021. Library prep was done by multiplex PCR. Reads for this sample came from an Illumina HiSeq 4000. iRepertoire HTBI primers and Arm-PCR amplification of CDR3 regions were used to construct TCR beta libraries. TCRdb reworked the public reads: Q25 trimming with fastp, MiXCR clone assembly, productive beta chains retained. Entries that share a CDR3 protein sequence are merged under the most common genes and DNA. Counted in this sample were about 350,000 distinct CDR3 sequences; 16% of them appeared once. The top ten hold about 19% of the sample. This sample's time point label indicates: newly diagnosed GD, antithyroid drugs for less than 3 months. For both TCR sequencing and RNA sequencing, RNA was extracted from PBMCs using TRIzol.

Separately, the same data were catalogued under a study of T cells in Graves' hyperthyroidism and ophthalmopathy.

This sample comprised peripheral blood mononuclear cells (PBMCs), obtained at new diagnosis, from a patient treated with antithyroid drugs. These receptors all stem from a woman under 30 with Graves disease. Donor details come from another sample of the same person, matched by shared clones.

This clonotype was found many times. The rearrangement joins TRBV11-2 to TRBJ2-1, with 10 bases that match TRBD2. Germline CDR1 SGHAT, CDR2 FQNNGV. The CDR3 loop spans 19 amino acids. Unmatched junction bases numbered 15, after V lost 4 bases and J lost 3 bases. This CDR3 reads CASSSGQLGLADIYNEQFF. CDR3 sequence (DNA): TGTGCCAGCAGCTCTGGACAGCTAGGACTAGCGGATATCTACAATGAGCAGTTCTTC.

The chain carries TRBV30 and TRBJ1-2, with a weak D call TRBD1 (5 bases). Germline-derived CDR1 and CDR2 are GTSNPN and SVGIG (reference sequence). The CDR3 extends over 15 amino acids. Trimming removed 5 bases from V and 6 bases from J, with 22 bases in between. The CDR3 DNA follows: TGTGCCTGGGGCCCGGGGGGTCAGGGAATGAATGGCTACACCTTC. It encodes CAWGPGGQGMNGYTF.

This clonotype was seen at least ten times. The DNA of the CDR3 is TGCAGTGCTAGAGTATTGGCGGGAGTTGTCCACAATGAGCAGTTCTTC. Translation gives CSARVLAGVVHNEQFF. The V call is TRBV20-1, the J call TRBJ2-1; 7 bases align to TRBD2. Germline values: CDR1 DFQATT, CDR2 SNEGSKA (reference sequence). J was trimmed by 5 bases and V by 1 base; bases with no gene match: 11. The CDR3 spans 16 residues.

This clonotype was picked up many times. The V and J genes are TRBV5-4 and TRBJ2-1; D is perhaps TRBD2 (5 bases). The germline V gene encodes CDR1 SGHNT and CDR2 YYREEE (reference sequence). CDR3 length equals 16 residues. The V gene lost 4 bases and the J gene lost 0 bases, with 14 bases spanning the gap. As DNA, the CDR3 is TGTGCCAGCAGCCCGTCTCTCCGGGACTCCTACAATGAGCAGTTCTTC. Translating it yields CASSPSLRDSYNEQFF.

This clonotype was picked up many times. CDR3 nucleotide sequence: TGTGCCAGCAGCTCGATAATGACTGGGGAGACAGATACGCAGTATTTT. Translated, it gives CASSSIMTGETDTQYF. The chain couples TRBV13 to TRBJ2-3; the D gene is possibly TRBD2 (5 bases). CDR3 length equals 16 residues. Trimming cost V 4 bases and J 3 bases, with 17 bases left between them. The germline gives CDR1 PRHDT, CDR2 FYEKMQ (reference sequence).

This clonotype was seen ten or more times. V is TRBV6-1 and J is TRBJ2-1; D is unclear. The CDR3 contains 11 residues. The germline V gene has CDR1 MNHNS and CDR2 SASEGT. V dropped 7 bases and J dropped 8 bases, with 9 bases sitting between them. The CDR3 protein is CASTLADEQFF. The DNA of the CDR3 is TGTGCCAGCACCCTCGCGGATGAGCAGTTCTTC.

There are many counts of this clonotype. V gene TRBV5-6 combines with J gene TRBJ2-7; 7 nucleotides align to TRBD1. In germline, CDR1 is SGHDT, CDR2 YYEEEE. The CDR3 consists of 13 residues. Trimming cost V 5 bases and J 2 bases; bases outside gene matches: 4. The CDR3 region is CASSYGTAYEQYF. The CDR3 nucleotides are TGTGCCAGCAGTTACGGGACAGCCTACGAGCAGTACTTC. Together with reference TRBV5-6 and TRBJ2-7, the CDR3 gives the full variable domain: DAGVTQSPTHLIKTRGQQVTLRCSPKSGHDTVSWYQQALGQGPQFIFQYYEEEERQRGNFPDRFSGHQFPNYSSELNVNALLLGDSALYLCASSYGTAYEQYFGPGTRLTVT.

In its sample, this clonotype was seen many times. The chain is built from TRBV11-2 and TRBJ1-6, with 7 bases matching TRBD1. CDR1 is SGHAT and CDR2 is FQNNGV in the germline V gene. This CDR3 is built from 15 residues. Unmatched junction bases numbered 9, after V lost 6 bases and J lost 7 bases. The CDR3 loop is CASRRQGTVNSPLHF. Here the CDR3 DNA reads TGTGCCAGCAGGCGACAGGGCACTGTGAATTCACCCCTCCACTTT.

This clonotype was counted ten times or more. J is TRBJ2-1 and V is TRBV2, with D possibly TRBD1 on 5 matching bases. The germline gives CDR1 SNHLY, CDR2 FYNNEI. CDR3 length: 15 amino acids. Trimming removed 2 bases at V and 2 bases at J, with 10 bases between. In DNA, the CDR3 is TGTGCCAGCAGTGAAACAACAGGACCCTACAATGAGCAGTTCTTC. As protein: CASSETTGPYNEQFF.

This clonotype has at least ten counts. The chain combines TRBV15 with TRBJ2-5; 7 bases are shared with TRBD2. The CDR3 sequence is 16 residues long. J lost 4 bases, V lost 0 bases, and 8 bases had no gene match. Germline CDR1 and CDR2: LNHNV and YYDKDF (reference sequence). Here the CDR3 reads CATSRDRGGARETQYF. The CDR3 nucleotides are TGTGCCACCAGCAGAGATAGGGGAGGGGCTAGAGAGACCCAGTACTTC.

This clonotype was seen ten or more times. CDR3 sequence: CASSYQSRSQDEQYF. DNA of the CDR3: TGTGCCAGCAGTTACCAATCCAGGAGTCAGGACGAGCAGTACTTC. This sequence joins TRBV6-5 and TRBJ2-7; D not certain. Germline values: CDR1 MNHEY, CDR2 SVGAGI. The CDR3 has 15 residues. Trimming took 2 bases from V and 5 from J, leaving 16 bases between them.

The J gene is TRBJ2-4, the V gene TRBV2, with D unclear. The CDR3 sequence is 13 residues long. V lost 0 bases to trimming and J lost 9 bases, with 9 bases between them. Germline lookup yields CDR1 SNHLY and CDR2 FYNNEI. The CDR3 bases are TGTGCCAGCAGTGAAGCTTACGAAAGCATTCAGTACTTC. Its protein is CASSEAYESIQYF.

The chain employs TRBV6-1 and TRBJ2-1, with TRBD2 identical over 9 bases. Unmatched junction bases numbered 8, after V lost 4 bases and J lost 7 bases. The CDR3 is made up of 15 amino acids. The V gene's germline CDR1 is MNHNS and CDR2 SASEGT. This CDR3 is CASSVIAGVRNEQFF. The CDR3 DNA is TGTGCCAGCAGTGTAATAGCGGGAGTCAGGAATGAGCAGTTCTTC.

Details on this clonotype: A much larger clone lies a single base off, so this may be a read error. This rearrangement joins TRBV20-1 to TRBJ1-2; the D gene is possibly TRBD1 (6 bases). The germline gives CDR1 DFQATT, CDR2 SNEGSKA (reference sequence). CDR3 size: 11 residues. CDR3 sequence reads: CREGGNHGYTF. Written as DNA, the CDR3 is TGCAGGGAGGGGGGTAACCATGGCTACACCTTC.

As regards this clonotype: A much larger clone lies a single base off, so this may be a read error. This chain connects TRBV10-3 to TRBJ1-2; unclear D gene. In germline, CDR1 is ENHRY, CDR2 SYGVKD. CDR3 size: 13 residues. V lost 10 bases and J 6 bases, leaving 18 bases between the germline ends. The CDR3 reads CATSSGQTHGYTF. The CDR3 coding sequence is TGTGCCACATCAAGCGGGCAGACCCATGGCTACACCTTC.

V and J are TRBV24-1 and TRBJ1-6; tentative D call: TRBD1 (5 bases). This CDR3 has 13 amino acids. CDR1 is KGHDR and CDR2 is SFDVKD in the germline V gene. Trimming left V 7 bases short and J 6 bases short, with 9 bases between. The CDR3 reads CATSREFNSPLHF. The DNA of the CDR3 is TGTGCCACCAGCAGGGAGTTTAATTCACCCCTCCACTTT.

At least ten counts were recorded for this clonotype. V and J are TRBV12-3 or TRBV12-4 and TRBJ1-2; D is unclear. The V end was cut by 8 bases, the J end by 7 bases, with 11 bases between. The CDR3 covers 11 residues. This CDR3 reads CASHLRSGYTF. The CDR3 DNA reads as TGTGCCAGCCATCTTAGGTCTGGCTACACCTTC.

This clonotype has more than one count but fewer than ten. CDR3 amino acids: CSASPRGTGSSPLHF. CDR3 DNA sequence: TGCAGTGCTAGCCCCCGAGGGACAGGGAGTTCACCCCTCCACTTT. The chain links TRBV20-1 to TRBJ1-6; 9 bases line up with TRBD1. The length of the CDR3 is 15 residues. Per the germline V gene, CDR1 is DFQATT and CDR2 is SNEGSKA (reference sequence). Unmatched junction bases numbered 9, after V lost 3 bases and J lost 9 bases.

This clonotype has at least ten counts. This sequence joins TRBV28 and TRBJ1-2; D perhaps matches TRBD1 (6 bases). The CDR3 covers 13 residues. Trimming took 2 bases from V and 2 from J, leaving 6 bases between them. Germline-derived CDR1 and CDR2 are MDHEN and SYDVKM. The DNA of the CDR3 is TGTGCCAGCAGTTTAACAGGGAACTATGGCTACACCTTC. Encoded protein: CASSLTGNYGYTF.

This clonotype was observed a few times. V gene TRBV9 combines with J gene TRBJ2-2; 7 nucleotides match TRBD1. The length of the CDR3 is 16 residues. Per germline, CDR1 SGDLS and CDR2 YYNGEE. V lost 4 bases, J lost 1 base, and 7 bases stayed unmatched. The CDR3 reads CASSLNNRGNTGELFF. The DNA of the CDR3 is TGTGCCAGCAGCCTAAACAACAGGGGGAACACCGGGGAGCTGTTTTTT.

CDR3 amino acids: CASSVERGGSSYNEQFF. The CDR3 region has the DNA TGTGCCAGCAGCGTAGAGCGAGGCGGGAGTTCCTACAATGAGCAGTTCTTC. J is TRBJ2-1 and V is TRBV9; the match to TRBD2 covers 7 bases. Per germline, CDR1 SGDLS and CDR2 YYNGEE. The length of the CDR3 is 17 residues. V trimming: 0 bases; J trimming: 1 base; junction bases outside the gene matches: 7.

The J gene is TRBJ2-3, the V gene TRBV19; D remains ambiguous. The length of the CDR3 is 14 residues. With 5 bases removed from V and 5 bases from J, the gap between germline ends came to 14 bases. Germline CDR1 is LNHDA and CDR2 is SQIVND (reference sequence). In DNA form, the CDR3 reads TGTGCCAGTAGTTCGGACCCTCTCCTAGATACGCAGTATTTT. It is translated as CASSSDPLLDTQYF.

This clonotype was picked up many times. The chain carries TRBV5-1 and TRBJ2-7; D possibly matches TRBD1 or TRBD2 (5 bases each). This CDR3 spans 14 amino acids. CDR1 SGHRS and CDR2 YFSETQ come from the germline V gene. V was cut by 3 bases and J by 4 bases, with 14 bases left in between. The CDR3 region is CASSYRDPRYEQYF. The CDR3 region has the DNA TGCGCCAGCAGCTACCGGGACCCGCGGTACGAGCAGTACTTC.

This clonotype was counted ten times or more. CDR3 DNA sequence: TGCAGTGCTCCCCGGACTAGCGCGGGGGCGTTCCCAAACAATGAGCAGTTCTTC. It yields the protein CSAPRTSAGAFPNNEQFF. This rearrangement joins TRBV20-1 to TRBJ2-1; TRBD2 matches at 9 bases. The J segment lost 5 bases and the V segment lost 5 bases, leaving 19 bases of the junction unmatched. Germline values: CDR1 DFQATT, CDR2 SNEGSKA (reference sequence). The CDR3 sequence is 18 residues long.